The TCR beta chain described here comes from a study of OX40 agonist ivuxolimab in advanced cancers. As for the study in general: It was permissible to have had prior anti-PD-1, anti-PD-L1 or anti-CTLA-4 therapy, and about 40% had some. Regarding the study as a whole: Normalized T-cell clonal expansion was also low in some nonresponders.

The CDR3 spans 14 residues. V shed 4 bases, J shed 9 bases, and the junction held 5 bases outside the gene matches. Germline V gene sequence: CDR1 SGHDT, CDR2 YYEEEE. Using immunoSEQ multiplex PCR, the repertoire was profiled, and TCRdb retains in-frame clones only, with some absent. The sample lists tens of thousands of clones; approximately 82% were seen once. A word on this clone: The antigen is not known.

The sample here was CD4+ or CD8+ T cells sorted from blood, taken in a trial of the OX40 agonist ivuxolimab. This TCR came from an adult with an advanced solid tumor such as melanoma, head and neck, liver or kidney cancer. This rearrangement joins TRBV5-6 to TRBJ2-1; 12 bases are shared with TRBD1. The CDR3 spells CASSGDRGRGEQFF. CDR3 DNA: TGTGCCAGCAGCGGGGACAGGGGGCGAGGTGAGCAGTTCTTC. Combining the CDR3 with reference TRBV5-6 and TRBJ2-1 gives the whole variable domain DAGVTQSPTHLIKTRGQQVTLRCSPKSGHDTVSWYQQALGQGPQFIFQYYEEEERQRGNFPDRFSGHQFPNYSSELNVNALLLGDSALYLCASSGDRGRGEQFFGPGTRLTVL.